Below, one TCR beta chain is given with its context. The data were obtained in a study of T-cell reconstitution after alpha-beta-depleted transplantation in children. During its preparation, the TCRbeta library received unique molecular identifiers. One entry per CDR3 protein, called by TCRdb with MiXCR from the PCR reads. The sample includes 200,000 to 250,000 distinct CDR3 sequences, 8.5% to 10% of them seen just once. The CDR3 runs 13 residues. Per germline, CDR1 MNHEY and CDR2 SVGEGT. Trimming stripped 7 bases from V and 15 bases from J, with 22 bases between. This clonotype originated in a human donor who donated a stem cell graft to a child with acute lymphoblastic leukemia. The chain joins TRBV6-2 or TRBV6-3 to TRBJ2-1; maybe TRBD2 (5 bases). Here the sequenced sample was PBMCs from the stem cell graft donor, taken from the stem cell graft. The CDR3 DNA follows: TGTGCCAGCACCGACTCTCCTAGCAGCGGACCGTTCTTC. Translation: CASTDSPSSGPFF.